The subject of this entry is one T cell receptor (beta chain). Donor samples were obtained from healthy Caucasian individuals from Russia, aged about 6 to 100. The data were taken from a study of blood T cells in healthy people across ages. Primers used in a second PCR of roughly 6 to 11 cycles were a sample-barcoded 5' primer and a J-beta primer mix. TCRdb re-called the 5' RACE reads with MiXCR, one entry per CDR3 protein. This repertoire shows 1.8 million or so distinct CDR3 sequences, roughly two fifths found once; its top ten account for about 21%. V lost 7 bases, J lost 7 bases, and 10 bases lay in between. This CDR3 has 10 amino acids. Per the germline V gene, CDR1 is DFQATT and CDR2 is SNEGSKA (reference sequence).

This sequence was found in a human donor in good health. The material sequenced was blood. This chain joins TRBV20-1 and TRBJ1-2; D not resolved. This chain's CDR3 is CSGYVAGYTF. CDR3 DNA sequence: TGCAGTGGCTATGTAGCTGGCTACACCTTC.